This is a list of T cell receptor beta chains from one sample in a study of tumor-infiltrating lymphocytes in primary liver carcinoma. TCRdb re-called the multiplex PCR reads through MiXCR, storing one row per CDR3 protein. This sample yields approximately 310,000 distinct CDR3 sequences, of which 65% are seen a single time; approximately 9% belongs to the top ten. The sample consisted of peripheral blood. These receptors all stem from a man in his forties or fifties with primary liver carcinoma and hepatitis B virus infection. CDR3s include the opening cysteine and the closing phenylalanine or tryptophan. The order of the fields is CDR3 protein, V gene, J gene.

CDR3 protein: CASNSGTSGEETQYF
V gene: TRBV5-1
J gene: TRBJ2-5

CDR3 protein: CASSYSSRGNEQFF
V gene: TRBV6-2/TRBV6-3
J gene: TRBJ2-1

CDR3 protein: CASTPRQPYGYTF
V gene: TRBV19
J gene: TRBJ1-2

CDR3 protein: CASSVAGGSKNIQYF
V gene: TRBV4-2
J gene: TRBJ2-4

CDR3 protein: CAISLVSSETQYF
V gene: TRBV7-3
J gene: TRBJ2-5

CDR3 protein: CASSLGNSGSTDTQYF
V gene: TRBV7-9
J gene: TRBJ2-3

CDR3 protein: CSVETQGVLDTQYF
V gene: TRBV29-1
J gene: TRBJ2-3

CDR3 protein: CASSLRLEGGEQLF
V gene: TRBV12-3/TRBV12-4
J gene: TRBJ2-1

CDR3 protein: CTNSQRVLAKNIQYF
V gene: TRBV1
J gene: TRBJ2-4

CDR3 protein: CAISYTGDTEAFF
V gene: TRBV10-3
J gene: TRBJ1-1

CDR3 protein: CASSFAGTGPLEQFF
V gene: TRBV5-1
J gene: TRBJ2-1

CDR3 protein: CASREIGTSLKDTQYF
V gene: TRBV6-1
J gene: TRBJ2-3

CDR3 protein: CASSLGGGWDEQFF
V gene: TRBV7-9
J gene: TRBJ2-1

CDR3 protein: CASSFLAGEGNEQFF
V gene: TRBV4-3
J gene: TRBJ2-1

CDR3 protein: CAISRRDRETQYF
V gene: TRBV10-3
J gene: TRBJ2-5

CDR3 protein: CATRPSGAYEQYF
V gene: TRBV19
J gene: TRBJ2-7

CDR3 protein: CASSPSVGGNQPQHF
V gene: TRBV5-1
J gene: TRBJ1-5

CDR3 protein: CTSSLAADTGELFF
V gene: TRBV11-2
J gene: TRBJ2-2

CDR3 protein: CASRPKRDTQYF
V gene: TRBV7-8
J gene: TRBJ2-3

CDR3 protein: CASGYPTGGMGEAFF
V gene: TRBV6-6
J gene: TRBJ1-1

CDR3 protein: CASSSNGMKSYEQYF
V gene: TRBV11-2
J gene: TRBJ2-7

CDR3 protein: CASRKRRGYTF
V gene: TRBV28
J gene: TRBJ1-2

CDR3 protein: CASSFQGDTEVFF
V gene: TRBV5-1
J gene: TRBJ1-1

CDR3 protein: CSVDPGTGYEKLFF
V gene: TRBV29-1
J gene: TRBJ1-4

CDR3 protein: CSVDIGRMDGYTF
V gene: TRBV29-1
J gene: TRBJ1-2

CDR3 protein: CASSTPGATNEKLFF
V gene: TRBV5-6
J gene: TRBJ1-4

CDR3 protein: CASSLLGTSTDTQYF
V gene: TRBV5-8
J gene: TRBJ2-3

CDR3 protein: CTSSFGSQETQFF
V gene: TRBV11-1
J gene: .

CDR3 protein: CANSQDGPAGRTHYF
V gene: TRBV4-3
J gene: TRBJ2-5

CDR3 protein: CSVELVPGGKGNYGYTF
V gene: TRBV29-1
J gene: TRBJ1-2

CDR3 protein: CASSFREDTNEKLFF
V gene: TRBV7-9
J gene: TRBJ1-4

CDR3 protein: CTSSLVVGELFF
V gene: TRBV7-9
J gene: TRBJ2-2

CDR3 protein: CASSPSGSGAYVLTF
V gene: TRBV5-1
J gene: TRBJ2-6

CDR3 protein: CASSEGRRNYEQYF
V gene: TRBV6-1
J gene: TRBJ2-7

CDR3 protein: CASSLRLAGATDTQYF
V gene: TRBV12-3/TRBV12-4
J gene: TRBJ2-3

CDR3 protein: CTSTRRLVSTGELFF
V gene: TRBV28
J gene: TRBJ2-2

CDR3 protein: CASSQVEGNYGYTF
V gene: TRBV4-1
J gene: TRBJ1-2

CDR3 protein: CASKGLAVYNEQFF
V gene: TRBV6-5
J gene: TRBJ2-1

CDR3 protein: CASSGQGTSDQPQHF
V gene: TRBV6-1
J gene: TRBJ1-5

CDR3 protein: CASSLQTGELFF
V gene: TRBV5-4
J gene: TRBJ2-2

CDR3 protein: CASSLYRDRLIQPQHF
V gene: TRBV7-9
J gene: TRBJ1-5

CDR3 protein: CSVHSRDCVNIEAFF
V gene: TRBV29-1
J gene: TRBJ1-1

CDR3 protein: CASSEVRQENQPQHF
V gene: TRBV6-1
J gene: TRBJ1-5

CDR3 protein: CASSSWAPNTEAFF
V gene: TRBV6-2/TRBV6-3
J gene: TRBJ1-1

CDR3 protein: CARAIGYPFTDTQYF
V gene: TRBV5-4
J gene: TRBJ2-3

CDR3 protein: CASSSHNGYTF
V gene: TRBV28
J gene: TRBJ1-2